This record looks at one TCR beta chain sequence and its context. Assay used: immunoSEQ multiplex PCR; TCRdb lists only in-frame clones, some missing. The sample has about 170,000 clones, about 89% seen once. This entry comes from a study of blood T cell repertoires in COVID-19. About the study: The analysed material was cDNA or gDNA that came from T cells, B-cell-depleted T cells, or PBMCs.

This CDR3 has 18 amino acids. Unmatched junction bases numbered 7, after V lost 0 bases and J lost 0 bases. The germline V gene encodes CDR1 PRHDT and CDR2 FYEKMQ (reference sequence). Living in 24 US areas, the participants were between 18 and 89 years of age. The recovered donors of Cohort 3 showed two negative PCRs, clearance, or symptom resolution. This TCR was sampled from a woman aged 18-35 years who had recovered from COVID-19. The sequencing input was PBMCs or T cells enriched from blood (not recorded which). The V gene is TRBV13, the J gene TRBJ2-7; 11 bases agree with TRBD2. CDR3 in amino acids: CASSLGRGTSGNSYEQYF. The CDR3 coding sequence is TGTGCCAGCAGCTTAGGCCGGGGGACTAGCGGAAACTCCTACGAGCAGTACTTC.